Below, 2 T cell receptor beta chains from the same sample are listed, as sequenced in a study of regulatory T cells in long-lasting Graves disease. To make TCR beta libraries, researchers used iRepertoire HTBI primers and Arm-PCR of CDR3 regions. Each CDR3 protein is one row after TCRdb ran MiXCR on the multiplex PCR reads. The sample has about 420,000 distinct CDR3 sequences; approximately 16% are singletons. Time point denoted: newly diagnosed GD, antithyroid drugs for less than 3 months. PBMC-derived RNA was used for the TCR library. In addition, the sample was reused for a study of T cells in Graves' hyperthyroidism and ophthalmopathy.

The sample in question was peripheral blood mononuclear cells (PBMCs), obtained at new diagnosis, from a patient treated with antithyroid drugs. The receptor set was obtained from a woman under 30 with Graves disease.

This clonotype was observed many times. The J gene is TRBJ2-3, the V gene TRBV2, with 10 bases identical to TRBD2. V was pared by 2 bases and J by 0 bases, with 2 bases of the junction left unmatched. The CDR3 loop spans 16 amino acids. Germline-derived CDR1 and CDR2 are SNHLY and FYNNEI. The CDR3 reads CASSETSGTSTDTQYF. Here the CDR3 DNA reads TGTGCCAGCAGTGAAACTAGCGGGACTAGCACAGATACGCAGTATTTT.

This clonotype was counted a few times. The chain uses TRBV5-1 and TRBJ1-5, with 9 bases fitting TRBD1. Trimming took 3 bases from V and 0 from J; bases not matched to a gene: 7. The germline gives CDR1 SGHRS, CDR2 YFSETQ. The CDR3 loop spans 17 amino acids. CDR3 sequence reads: CASSYIDRGGSNQPQHF. The CDR3 DNA is TGCGCCAGCAGCTACATAGACAGGGGGGGTAGCAATCAGCCCCAGCATTTT.